A single sample gave rise to the 30 T cell receptor beta chains below, sequenced in a study of beta chain features in type 1 diabetes. Whole-study results and caveats: Shortening that was moderate but significant affected the TCRB CDR3s of Type 1 diabetes patients in all four CD4+ subsets.

Expressed TCRB transcripts were sequenced because the entire RNA isolate underwent reverse transcription. Using immunoSEQ multiplex PCR, the repertoire was profiled, and TCRdb retains in-frame clones only, with some absent. Here the sample spans 600,000 or so clones, approximately 13% being singletons. These TCRs are of unknown antigen specificity. The source material was naive CD4+ T cells from blood. These receptors were collected from a man younger than 40 with type 1 diabetes.

This clone has more than one count but fewer than ten. This CDR3 reads CASSLAWDSSGNEQFF. The CDR3 DNA follows: TGTGCCAGCAGCTTAGCGTGGGACAGTTCGGGCAATGAGCAGTTCTTC. The chain uses TRBV7-9 and TRBJ2-1; the match to TRBD1 covers 7 bases. The germline CDR1 and CDR2 sequences are SEHNR and FQNEAQ (reference sequence). J lost 6 bases, V lost 0 bases, and 8 bases had no gene match. The CDR3 has 16 residues.

V gene TRBV18 combines with J gene TRBJ2-7, with TRBD1 as a possible D gene (5 bases). V was cut by 1 base and J by 5 bases, with 6 bases left in between. Germline CDR1 KGHSH, CDR2 LQKENI. The CDR3 consists of 12 residues. CDR3 in amino acids: CASSPQQDEQYF. CDR3 DNA sequence: TGTGCCAGCTCACCACAACAGGACGAGCAGTACTTC.

This clone was seen a few times. The chain joins TRBV19 to TRBJ1-2; D may be TRBD1 (6 bases). The CDR3 runs to 14 residues. Trimming cost V 5 bases and J 1 base, with 11 bases left between them. The germline V gene has CDR1 LNHDA and CDR2 SQIVND (reference sequence). In DNA, the CDR3 is TGTGCCAGTAGTCCTGACAGGCTTAACTATGGCTACACCTTC. Protein product: CASSPDRLNYGYTF.

The sample holds a few counts of this clone. The V call is TRBV5-4, the J call TRBJ2-5; D may be TRBD2 (6 bases). The germline gives CDR1 SGHNT, CDR2 YYREEE (reference sequence). The CDR3 runs 17 residues. Deletions cut 4 bases from V and 5 bases from J, with 24 bases between. Here the CDR3 DNA reads TGTGCCAGCAGCCGAACCTCGGATCCGGGCGGGGTGGAGACCCAGTACTTC. Protein product: CASSRTSDPGGVETQYF.

This clone was counted a few times. The chain recombines TRBV5-1 with TRBJ2-3; 7 bases are a match to TRBD2. The ends lost 0 bases at V and 0 bases at J; junction bases unmatched: 13. CDR1 and CDR2 from the germline V gene are SGHRS and YFSETQ. This CDR3 is built from 19 residues. CDR3 bases: TGCGCCAGCAGCTTGGCCGGCCTAGCGGAGCCTACTAGCACAGATACGCAGTATTTT. Its translation is CASSLAGLAEPTSTDTQYF. Filled out from reference TRBV5-1 and TRBJ2-3, the complete variable domain reads KAGVTQTPRYLIKTRGQQVTLSCSPISGHRSVSWYQQTPGQGLQFLFEYFSETQRNKGNFPGRFSGRQFSNSRSEMNVSTLELGDSALYLCASSLAGLAEPTSTDTQYFGPGTRLTVL.

This chain joins TRBV5-4 and TRBJ2-7, with 10 bases matching TRBD1. J lost 6 bases, V lost 0 bases, and 6 bases had no gene match. The germline V gene encodes CDR1 SGHNT and CDR2 YYREEE (reference sequence). CDR3 length: 15 amino acids. As DNA, the CDR3 is TGTGCCAGCAGCTTGGGGACAGGGGGAGTCGGCGAGCAGTACTTC. Translated, it gives CASSLGTGGVGEQYF.

This clone occurred a few times. This chain joins TRBV5-4 and TRBJ2-5; D may match TRBD1 or TRBD2 (5 bases each). CDR1 and CDR2 (germline): SGHNT, YYREEE (reference sequence). V was cut by 0 bases and J by 4 bases, with 16 bases left in between. The CDR3 length is 16 residues. CDR3 sequence reads: CASSLDPTGGGETQYF. The CDR3 DNA follows: TGTGCCAGCAGCTTGGATCCCACAGGCGGAGGAGAGACCCAGTACTTC.

In its sample, this clone was seen a few times. This sequence joins TRBV7-2 and TRBJ2-3; the D gene is possibly TRBD2 (7 bases). From germline, CDR1 is SGHTA and CDR2 FQGNSA. CDR3 length equals 15 residues. Between the trimmed V and J ends, which lost 2 bases and 1 base, there was a span of 10 bases. For the CDR3, the DNA is TGTGCCAGCAGCTTAAGGCGGGGGCGCACAGATACGCAGTATTTT. Its translation is CASSLRRGRTDTQYF. The whole variable domain, remainder taken from reference TRBV7-2 and TRBJ2-3, is GAGVSQSPSNKVTEKGKDVELRCDPISGHTALYWYRQSLGQGLEFLIYFQGNSAPDKSGLPSDRFSAERTGGSVSTLTIQRTQQEDSAVYLCASSLRRGRTDTQYFGPGTRLTVL.

The rearrangement uses TRBV10-2 and TRBJ1-2; D not certain. This CDR3 comprises 14 residues. Germline CDR1 reads WSHSY; CDR2 reads SAAADI. The germline V and J ends were trimmed by 3 bases and 4 bases, with 12 bases remaining between them. The CDR3: CASSDTKGGYGYTF. The CDR3 region has the DNA TGCGCCAGCAGTGATACTAAAGGAGGCTATGGCTACACCTTC.

This clone has a handful of counts. This same CDR3 is encoded by further DNA sequences in the sample. The gene calls are TRBV6-5 and TRBJ1-5; D remains unclear. Trimming took 0 bases from V and 0 from J, leaving 6 bases between them. CDR1 is MNHEY and CDR2 is SVGAGI in the germline V gene. The CDR3 covers 15 residues. Here the CDR3 reads CASSYSRDSNQPQHF. The DNA for the CDR3 is TGTGCCAGCAGTTACTCGAGGGATAGCAATCAGCCCCAGCATTTT.

Notes on this clone: Other DNA sequences in this specimen translate into the identical CDR3. The chain combines TRBV7-2 with TRBJ2-1; D is ambiguous. Per germline, CDR1 SGHTA and CDR2 FQGNSA. The CDR3 is made up of 12 amino acids. Trimming shortened V by 1 base and J by 7 bases, and 5 bases separated the two germline ends. In nucleotides, the CDR3 is TGTGCCAGCAGCTTAGGTGATAATGAGCAGTTCTTC. It is translated as CASSLGDNEQFF.

In this sample, this clone turned up once. The CDR3, as DNA: TGTGCCAGCAGCCTCTGGGACAGAACGAACACCGGGGAGCTGTTTTTT. Translated, it gives CASSLWDRTNTGELFF. This chain links TRBV7-2 with TRBJ2-2, with TRBD1 matching over 7 bases. The junction had 6 bases not matched to a gene; V was cut back by 5 bases and J by 0 bases. Germline assignment: CDR1 SGHTA and CDR2 FQGNSA. The CDR3 covers 16 residues.

CDR3 nucleotides: TGTGCCAGCAGCTTAGCGACAGGGAACACTGAAGCTTTCTTT. Its protein product is CASSLATGNTEAFF. The V call is TRBV7-8, the J call TRBJ1-1, with a possible D match to TRBD1 (6 bases). Trimming cost V 0 bases and J 1 base, with 6 bases left between them. Germline lookup yields CDR1 SGHVS and CDR2 FQNEAQ. The CDR3 sequence is 14 residues long.

This clone was detected only a few times. The gene calls are TRBV30 and TRBJ2-5; TRBD1 is a possible D gene (7 bases). This CDR3 spans 14 amino acids. Germline CDR1 is GTSNPN and CDR2 is SVGIG (reference sequence). The V end was cut by 3 bases, the J end by 8 bases, with 19 bases between. This CDR3 is CAWRETGTRGTQYF. DNA for the CDR3: TGTGCCTGGAGAGAGACAGGGACTCGCGGTACCCAGTACTTC. Full variable domain (remainder filled in from reference TRBV30 and TRBJ2-5): SQTIHQWPATLVQPVGSPLSLECTVEGTSNPNLYWYRQAAGRGLQLLFYSVGIGQISSEVPQNLSASRPQDRQFILSSKKLLLSDSGFYLCAWRETGTRGTQYFGPGTRLLVL.

The chain joins TRBV19 to TRBJ1-3; tentative D call: TRBD1 (5 bases). The length of the CDR3 is 16 residues. Germline assignment: CDR1 LNHDA and CDR2 SQIVND (reference sequence). V lost 3 bases and J 3 bases, leaving 15 bases between the germline ends. The CDR3 DNA sequence: TGTGCCAGTAGTATCCTCGCAGGGAGGTTTGGAAACACCATATATTTT. Its protein is CASSILAGRFGNTIYF.

This clone was counted only a few times. V is TRBV11-3 and J is TRBJ2-7; D is possibly TRBD1 (6 bases). Deletions cut 4 bases from V and 3 bases from J, with 7 bases between. In germline, CDR1 is SGHNT, CDR2 YENEEA. The CDR3 extends over 12 amino acids. The CDR3 DNA reads TGTGCCAGCAGCTCACAGGGCTACGAGCAGTACTTC. This gives the protein CASSSQGYEQYF.

The chain couples TRBV6-5 to TRBJ2-7; TRBD1 agrees at 11 bases. Germline V gene lookup returns CDR1 MNHEY and CDR2 SVGAGI. Trimming removed 8 bases from V and 2 bases from J; junction bases left unmatched: 8. CDR3 length: 15 amino acids. CDR3 amino acids: CASSRRGQGAYEQYF. The CDR3 coding sequence is TGTGCCAGCTCCCGTAGGGGACAGGGGGCCTACGAGCAGTACTTC.

This clone was seen only a few times. The rearrangement uses TRBV9 and TRBJ1-6; D may be TRBD1 (6 bases). CDR3 length: 17 residues. Germline V gene data show CDR1 as SGDLS and CDR2 as YYNGEE. V was clipped by 2 bases and J by 15 bases, with 27 bases between them. The CDR3 DNA follows: TGTGCCAGCAGCGTCTCTCCCAGAGGGGGAACGTCCCAGAGCCTCCACTTT. Its translation is CASSVSPRGGTSQSLHF.

This chain links TRBV30 with TRBJ1-2; D is possibly TRBD1 (5 bases). The V end was cut by 3 bases, the J end by 8 bases, with 13 bases between. Per germline, CDR1 GTSNPN and CDR2 SVGIG (reference sequence). This CDR3 has 12 residues. The CDR3 coding sequence is TGTGCCTGGAGCGAAGACAGAGGCGGCTACACCTTC. Translation: CAWSEDRGGYTF.

The chain joins TRBV7-3 to TRBJ1-1; D possibly corresponds to TRBD1 (6 bases). The CDR3 extends over 15 amino acids. Trimming took off 2 bases at V and 7 bases at J, with 17 bases between the two ends. Germline lookup yields CDR1 SGHTA and CDR2 FQGTGA. The DNA for the CDR3 is TGTGCCAGCAGCTTAGATCGGGGGCCGGAAGGTGAAGCTTTCTTT. Translating it yields CASSLDRGPEGEAFF.

This clone was seen a handful of times. V usage is TRBV2 and J usage is TRBJ2-3, with TRBD2 as a possible D gene (6 bases). The CDR3 extends over 14 amino acids. Between the trimmed V and J ends, which lost 7 bases and 3 bases, there was a span of 14 bases. The germline gives CDR1 SNHLY, CDR2 FYNNEI. CDR3 region: CASKLAEGTDTQYF. In DNA, the CDR3 is TGTGCCAGCAAACTAGCCGAAGGAACAGATACGCAGTATTTT.

This clone was observed a handful of times. The V gene is TRBV9, the J gene TRBJ2-1; D is possibly TRBD2 (5 bases). CDR3 length: 20 amino acids. The V end lost 3 bases, the J end lost 0 bases, and 25 bases lay between the germline ends. The germline V gene encodes CDR1 SGDLS and CDR2 YYNGEE. Here the CDR3 reads CASSANHGRAPSSSYNEQFF. The CDR3 DNA reads as TGTGCCAGCAGCGCCAACCATGGGCGGGCTCCGTCTAGCTCCTACAATGAGCAGTTCTTC. The entire variable domain, with the rest obtained from reference TRBV9 and TRBJ2-1, is as follows: DSGVTQTPKHLITATGQRVTLRCSPRSGDLSVYWYQQSLDQGLQFLIQYYNGEERAKGNILERFSAQQFPDLHSELNLSSLELGDSALYFCASSANHGRAPSSSYNEQFFGPGTRLTVL.

This chain uses TRBV25-1 with TRBJ1-1, with D possibly being TRBD1 (6 bases). Germline CDR1 and CDR2: MGHDK and SYGVNS. V lost 5 bases and J lost 3, with 13 bases in between. The CDR3 consists of 14 residues. The CDR3 nucleotides are TGTGCCAGCAGTCCGGACAGAGTAGACACTGAAGCTTTCTTT. This sequence encodes CASSPDRVDTEAFF.

This clone was observed a few times. The chain carries TRBV7-3 and TRBJ2-3; D may be TRBD1 (5 bases). The CDR3 is 15 residues long. Germline CDR1 and CDR2: SGHTA and FQGTGA. V was shortened by 4 bases and J by 4 bases, with 15 bases between the two germline ends. The CDR3 DNA sequence: TGTGCCAGCAGCTCAAGGACAATGGGTTCAGATACGCAGTATTTT. This translates into CASSSRTMGSDTQYF.

J is TRBJ2-5 and V is TRBV10-3; 12 bases are shared with TRBD2. The V and J ends lost 2 bases and 2 bases, in that order; junction bases with no gene match: 3. The CDR3 is made up of 16 amino acids. Germline CDR1 ENHRY, CDR2 SYGVKD. CDR3 protein: CAISEPLAGGQETQYF. CDR3 sequence (DNA): TGTGCCATCAGTGAGCCCCTAGCGGGGGGGCAAGAGACCCAGTACTTC.

The rearrangement links TRBV18 to TRBJ2-4, with D perhaps matching TRBD1 or TRBD2 (5 bases each). Trimming stripped 3 bases from V and 12 bases from J, with 15 bases between. This CDR3 comprises 13 residues. Germline V gene data show CDR1 as KGHSH and CDR2 as LQKENI. CDR3 protein: CASSPSRGPYQYF. DNA for the CDR3: TGTGCCAGCTCACCCTCCCGGGGCCCTTATCAGTACTTC.

In its sample, this clone was seen a few times. The sample holds other DNA sequences that translate to the same CDR3. V is TRBV7-9 and J is TRBJ2-6; 7 nucleotides align to TRBD1. The CDR3 is 15 amino acids. Germline loops: CDR1 SEHNR, CDR2 FQNEAQ (reference sequence). V gave up 4 bases and J gave up 1 base; unmatched junction bases: 1. CDR3 region: CASSSRGSGANVLTF. For the CDR3, the DNA is TGTGCCAGCAGCTCCAGGGGGTCTGGGGCCAACGTCCTGACTTTC.

This clone has more than one count but fewer than ten. The chain carries TRBV30 and TRBJ2-5; no clear D. This CDR3 has 13 residues. V lost 4 bases, J lost 0 bases, and 9 bases lay in between. Per germline, CDR1 GTSNPN and CDR2 SVGIG (reference sequence). Here the CDR3 DNA reads TGTGCCTGGAAGCCCCCATACCAAGAGACCCAGTACTTC. This sequence encodes CAWKPPYQETQYF. Full variable domain (rest looked up from reference TRBV30 and TRBJ2-5): SQTIHQWPATLVQPVGSPLSLECTVEGTSNPNLYWYRQAAGRGLQLLFYSVGIGQISSEVPQNLSASRPQDRQFILSSKKLLLSDSGFYLCAWKPPYQETQYFGPGTRLLVL.

This clone appeared once. The V and J genes are TRBV6-5 and TRBJ2-7, with 9 positions matching TRBD1. After removal of 6 bases from V and 0 bases from J, the junction contained 6 bases not matched to a gene. Germline loops: CDR1 MNHEY, CDR2 SVGAGI. This CDR3 is 15 amino acids long. The CDR3: CASRRDRGSSYEQYF. Written as DNA, the CDR3 is TGTGCCAGCAGACGAGACAGGGGGAGCTCCTACGAGCAGTACTTC.

Worth noting for this clone: This same CDR3 is encoded by further DNA sequences in the sample. The genes are TRBV29-1 and TRBJ1-2; 9 bases map to TRBD1. V lost 4 bases, J lost 11 bases, and 5 bases stayed unmatched. This CDR3 has 11 amino acids. In germline, CDR1 is SQVTM, CDR2 ANQGSEA. The CDR3 sequence: CSVGTGVGYTF. The CDR3 DNA follows: TGCAGCGTTGGGACAGGGGTCGGGTACACCTTC. The entire variable domain, with the rest obtained from reference TRBV29-1 and TRBJ1-2, is as follows: SAVISQKPSRDICQRGTSLTIQCQVDSQVTMMFWYRQQPGQSLTLIATANQGSEATYESGFVIDKFPISRPNLTFSTLTVSNMSPEDSSIYLCSVGTGVGYTFGSGTRLTVV.